This entry lists 17 T cell receptor beta chains sequenced from one sample in a study of CD8+ T cells in alopecia areata. RNA was extracted and reverse transcribed into cDNA as the sequencing template. TCRdb keeps only in-frame clones here, not all; method: immunoSEQ multiplex PCR. The data show about 220,000 clones, under 75% seen once. Treatment in this sample: oral pan-JAK inhibitor, 5-10 mg twice daily. Source: CD4+ T cells sorted from blood, taken at week 4, from a patient treated with tofacitinib. These receptors all stem from a human donor with alopecia areata.

Here the CDR3 reads CAWSERGGYTF. In DNA form, the CDR3 reads TGTGCCTGGTCGGAGAGGGGTGGCTACACCTTC. The V and J genes are TRBV30 and TRBJ1-2; D might be TRBD1 (5 bases). CDR3 length: 11 residues. Looked up from germline, CDR1 is GTSNPN and CDR2 is SVGIG (reference sequence). Trimming stripped 5 bases from V and 7 bases from J, with 11 bases between.

The chain joins TRBV29-1 to TRBJ2-3; 8 positions match TRBD2. Germline V gene sequence: CDR1 SQVTM, CDR2 ANQGSEA. Trimming removed 6 bases from V and 4 bases from J; junction bases left unmatched: 9. The CDR3 contains 14 residues. The CDR3 reads CSVISGGAPDTQYF. CDR3 in DNA: TGCAGCGTAATATCCGGGGGGGCCCCAGATACGCAGTATTTT.

This chain joins TRBV11-2 and TRBJ1-1; TRBD1 is a possible D gene (5 bases). Germline V CDR1 and CDR2: SGHAT, FQNNGV. The CDR3 covers 12 residues. Deletions cut 9 bases from V and 1 base from J, with 9 bases between. CDR3 residues: CASAGGNTEAFF. CDR3 bases: TGTGCCAGTGCCGGGGGGAACACTGAAGCTTTCTTT.

This clone was detected once. The chain combines TRBV29-1 with TRBJ1-2; no clear D. Trimming stripped 5 bases from V and 2 bases from J, with 12 bases between. CDR3 length: 13 amino acids. Germline assignment: CDR1 SQVTM and CDR2 ANQGSEA. Here the CDR3 DNA reads TGCAGCGTTCAACCGGTGCAGAACTATGGCTACACCTTC. Protein sequence: CSVQPVQNYGYTF.

The chain links TRBV11-2 to TRBJ1-5; D perhaps matches TRBD1 (5 bases). Trimming pared 3 bases from V and 2 bases from J, leaving 11 bases between. This CDR3 contains 15 residues. Per the germline V gene, CDR1 is SGHAT and CDR2 is FQNNGV. The CDR3 bases are TGTGCCAGCAGCTTCGGGACCGTGGGCAATCAGCCCCAGCATTTT. Translating it yields CASSFGTVGNQPQHF.

The J gene is TRBJ1-6, the V gene TRBV25-1; 8 nucleotides match TRBD1. Trimming removed 5 bases from V and 10 bases from J; junction bases left unmatched: 10. The CDR3 contains 15 residues. The germline V gene encodes CDR1 MGHDK and CDR2 SYGVNS. The CDR3 bases are TGTGCCAGCAGTAAGTCCACAGGGGGAATATCACCCCTCCACTTT. Translation: CASSKSTGGISPLHF.

The chain joins TRBV9 to TRBJ2-3; D is perhaps TRBD1 (6 bases). V was shortened by 3 bases and J by 4 bases, with 12 bases between the two germline ends. The length of the CDR3 is 14 residues. Germline CDR1 SGDLS, CDR2 YYNGEE. The CDR3 DNA follows: TGTGCCAGCAGCGCCCTCACAGGGTCAGATACGCAGTATTTT. This codes for CASSALTGSDTQYF.

V usage is TRBV4-1 and J usage is TRBJ1-2; no reliable D call. This CDR3 is built from 15 residues. V lost 1 base, J lost 4 bases, and 13 bases lay in between. Germline V gene lookup returns CDR1 MGHRA and CDR2 YSYEKL. CDR3 nucleotides: TGCGCCAGCAGCCAAGTAGGAGGAAGCTCCTATGGCTACACCTTC. Its translation: CASSQVGGSSYGYTF.

V gene TRBV7-2 combines with J gene TRBJ2-7; no definite D call. The V and J ends lost 4 bases and 7 bases respectively, with 14 bases between them. CDR3 size: 13 residues. Germline assignment: CDR1 SGHTA and CDR2 FQGNSA. The CDR3 protein is CASSSGPRIEQYF. CDR3 sequence (DNA): TGTGCCAGCAGCTCCGGGCCTAGGATTGAGCAGTACTTC.

This chain links TRBV5-6 with TRBJ2-1, with 10 bases aligning to TRBD2. The length of the CDR3 is 15 residues. After removal of 4 bases from V and 4 bases from J, the junction contained 5 bases not matched to a gene. Germline V lookup: CDR1 SGHDT, CDR2 YYEEEE. In nucleotides, the CDR3 is TGTGCCAGCAGCCAGCGGGGGGGCGGTTACAATGAGCAGTTCTTC. It translates to CASSQRGGGYNEQFF.

This clone was found a few times. This chain links TRBV7-2 with TRBJ2-3; D not resolved. Trimming removed 5 bases at V and 3 bases at J, with 9 bases between. This CDR3 has 13 residues. Germline CDR1 reads SGHTA; CDR2 reads FQGNSA. The CDR3 spells CASSLPVTDTQYF. CDR3 sequence (DNA): TGTGCCAGCAGCCTTCCGGTTACAGATACGCAGTATTTT.

In its sample, this clone was seen a few times. The chain uses TRBV11-1 and TRBJ2-1; D may correspond to TRBD1 or TRBD2 (5 bases each). This CDR3 is built from 13 residues. V lost 5 bases and J lost 6, with 11 bases in between. Germline V gene lookup returns CDR1 SGHAT and CDR2 FQDESV (reference sequence). This CDR3 is CASSGGQANEQFF. The CDR3 nucleotides read TGTGCCAGCAGCGGAGGACAAGCCAATGAGCAGTTCTTC.

V gene TRBV2 combines with J gene TRBJ2-7, with D possibly TRBD1 on 5 matching bases. CDR3 length: 16 residues. Germline lookup yields CDR1 SNHLY and CDR2 FYNNEI. The V end was cut by 5 bases, the J end by 1 base, with 18 bases between. The CDR3 DNA is TGTGCCAGCAGTCCTCCAATCGACAGAGATTCCTACGAGCAGTACTTC. It translates to CASSPPIDRDSYEQYF.

V and J are TRBV10-2 and TRBJ2-5, with TRBD1 matching over 8 bases. Germline V gene lookup returns CDR1 WSHSY and CDR2 SAAADI. This CDR3 is built from 15 residues. Trimming at V came to 6 bases and at J to 2 bases, leaving 8 bases not matched to a gene. CDR3 sequence: CASSPTRTGQETQYF. The DNA of the CDR3 is TGCGCCAGCAGCCCGACAAGGACAGGGCAAGAGACCCAGTACTTC.

This clone was counted between two and nine times. V is TRBV2 and J is TRBJ2-3, with TRBD2 matching over 8 bases. CDR3 size: 15 residues. Trimming cost V 1 base and J 4 bases; bases outside gene matches: 4. Germline assignment: CDR1 SNHLY and CDR2 FYNNEI. In DNA form, the CDR3 reads TGTGCCAGCAGTGAAGACGGGGGGGCCTCAGATACGCAGTATTTT. It codes for CASSEDGGASDTQYF.

This clone was observed a few times. The V call is TRBV29-1, the J call TRBJ2-1; 9 nucleotides agree with TRBD2. Germline CDR1 SQVTM, CDR2 ANQGSEA. The V gene end was trimmed by 7 bases and the J gene end by 10 bases; junction bases not matched to a gene: 11. The CDR3 contains 13 residues. CDR3 in amino acids: CSGQGGGATEQFF. The CDR3 coding sequence is TGCAGCGGCCAAGGCGGGGGGGCCACCGAGCAGTTCTTC.

The rearrangement links TRBV5-1 to TRBJ2-2; D not certain. The V gene lost 0 bases and the J gene lost 5 bases, with 8 bases spanning the gap. The CDR3 covers 14 residues. Germline loops: CDR1 SGHRS, CDR2 YFSETQ. The CDR3 region is CASSLGTETGELFF. The DNA for the CDR3 is TGCGCCAGCAGCTTGGGGACGGAGACCGGGGAGCTGTTTTTT.